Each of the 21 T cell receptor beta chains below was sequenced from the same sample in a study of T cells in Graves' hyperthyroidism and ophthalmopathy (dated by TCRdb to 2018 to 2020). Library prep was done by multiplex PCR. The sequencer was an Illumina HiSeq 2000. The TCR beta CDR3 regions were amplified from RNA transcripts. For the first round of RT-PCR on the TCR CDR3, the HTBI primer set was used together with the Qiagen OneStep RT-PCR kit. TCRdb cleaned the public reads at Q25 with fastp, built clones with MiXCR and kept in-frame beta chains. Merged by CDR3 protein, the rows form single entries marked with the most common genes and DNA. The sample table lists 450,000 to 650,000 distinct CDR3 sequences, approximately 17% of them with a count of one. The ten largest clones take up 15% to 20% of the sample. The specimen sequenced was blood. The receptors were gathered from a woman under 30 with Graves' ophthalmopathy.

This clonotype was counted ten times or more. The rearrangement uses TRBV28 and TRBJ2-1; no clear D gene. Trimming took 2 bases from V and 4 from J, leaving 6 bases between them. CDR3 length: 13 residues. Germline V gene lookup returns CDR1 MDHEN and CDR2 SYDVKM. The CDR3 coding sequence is TGTGCCAGCAGTTTAAACCCTTACAATGAGCAGTTCTTC. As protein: CASSLNPYNEQFF.

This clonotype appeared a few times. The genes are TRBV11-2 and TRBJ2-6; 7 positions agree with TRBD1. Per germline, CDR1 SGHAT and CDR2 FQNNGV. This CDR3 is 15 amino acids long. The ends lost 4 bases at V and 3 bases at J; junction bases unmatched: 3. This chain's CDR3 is CASSSNRGGANVLTF. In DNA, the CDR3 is TGTGCCAGCAGCTCAAACAGGGGTGGGGCCAACGTCCTGACTTTC.

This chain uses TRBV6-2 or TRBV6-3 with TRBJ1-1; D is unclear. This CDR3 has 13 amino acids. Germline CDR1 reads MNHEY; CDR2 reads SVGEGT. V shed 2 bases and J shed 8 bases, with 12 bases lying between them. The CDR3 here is CASSYGAHSEAFF. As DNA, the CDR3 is TGTGCCAGCAGTTACGGCGCACACAGCGAAGCTTTCTTT.

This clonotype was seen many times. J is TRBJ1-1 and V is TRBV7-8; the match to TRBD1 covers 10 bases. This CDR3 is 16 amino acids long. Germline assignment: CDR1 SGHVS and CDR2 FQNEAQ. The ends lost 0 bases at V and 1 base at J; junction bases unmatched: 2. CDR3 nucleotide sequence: TGTGCCAGCAGCTTAGCAAGGACAGGGGGGAACACTGAAGCTTTCTTT. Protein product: CASSLARTGGNTEAFF.

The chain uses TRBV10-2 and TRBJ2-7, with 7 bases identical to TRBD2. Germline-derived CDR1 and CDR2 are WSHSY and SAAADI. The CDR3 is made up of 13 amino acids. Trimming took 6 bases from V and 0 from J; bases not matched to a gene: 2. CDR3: CASRGGFSYEQYF. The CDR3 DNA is TGCGCCAGCAGGGGGGGGTTCTCCTACGAGCAGTACTTC.

In DNA form, the CDR3 reads TGTGCCAGCAGCTATGACAGGGGGCACACCGGGGAGCTGTTTTTT. This gives the protein CASSYDRGHTGELFF. V and J are TRBV6-5 and TRBJ2-2; 10 positions agree with TRBD1. The CDR3 runs 15 residues. Germline loops: CDR1 MNHEY, CDR2 SVGAGI. V dropped 6 bases and J dropped 3; count of bases not matched to a gene: 4.

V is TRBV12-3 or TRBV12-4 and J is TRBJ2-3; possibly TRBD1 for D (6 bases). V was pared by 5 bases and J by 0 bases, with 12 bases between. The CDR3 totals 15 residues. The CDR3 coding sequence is TGTGCCAGCAGTCTATGGCAGGGGAGCACAGATACGCAGTATTTT. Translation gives CASSLWQGSTDTQYF.

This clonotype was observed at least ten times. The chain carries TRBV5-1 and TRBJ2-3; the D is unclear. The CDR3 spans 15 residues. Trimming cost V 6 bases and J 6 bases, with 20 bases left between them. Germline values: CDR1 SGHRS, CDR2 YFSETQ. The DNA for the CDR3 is TGCGCCAGCACCCTCTTTGCAGGTCCTTCCGATACGCAGTATTTT. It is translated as CASTLFAGPSDTQYF.

CDR3 residues: CASSTGTSGGETQYF. CDR3 in DNA: TGTGCCAGCAGCACCGGGACTAGCGGGGGTGAGACCCAGTACTTC. The chain is built from TRBV11-3 and TRBJ2-5; 14 bases agree with TRBD2. Per germline, CDR1 SGHNT and CDR2 YENEEA. The CDR3 contains 15 residues. V shed 5 bases and J 5 bases; nucleotides not matched to a gene: 4.

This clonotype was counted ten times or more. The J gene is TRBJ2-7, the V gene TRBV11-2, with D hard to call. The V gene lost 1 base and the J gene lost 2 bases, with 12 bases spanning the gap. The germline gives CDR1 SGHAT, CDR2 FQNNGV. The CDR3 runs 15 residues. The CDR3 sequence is CASSLGGQAAYEQYF. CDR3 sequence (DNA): TGTGCCAGCAGCTTAGGTGGCCAGGCCGCCTACGAGCAGTACTTC.

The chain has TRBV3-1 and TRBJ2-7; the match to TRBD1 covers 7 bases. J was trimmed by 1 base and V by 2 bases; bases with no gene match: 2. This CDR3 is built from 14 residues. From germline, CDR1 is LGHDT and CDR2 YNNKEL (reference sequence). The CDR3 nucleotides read TGTGCCAGCAGCCAACAGGGACAGTCCTACGAGCAGTACTTC. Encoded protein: CASSQQGQSYEQYF.

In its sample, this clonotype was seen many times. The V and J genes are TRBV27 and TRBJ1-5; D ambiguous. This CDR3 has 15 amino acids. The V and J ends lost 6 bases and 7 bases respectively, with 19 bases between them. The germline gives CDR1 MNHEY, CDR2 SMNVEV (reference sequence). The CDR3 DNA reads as TGTGCCAGCAGCCCGGGCCGGTTATGGCTCCAGCCCCAGCATTTT. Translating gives CASSPGRLWLQPQHF.

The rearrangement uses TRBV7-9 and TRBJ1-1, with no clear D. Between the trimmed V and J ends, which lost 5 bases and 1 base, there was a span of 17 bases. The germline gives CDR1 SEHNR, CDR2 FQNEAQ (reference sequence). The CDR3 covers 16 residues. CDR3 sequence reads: CASSPHLTAANTEAFF. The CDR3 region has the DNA TGTGCCAGCAGCCCGCATCTGACGGCGGCGAACACTGAAGCTTTCTTT.

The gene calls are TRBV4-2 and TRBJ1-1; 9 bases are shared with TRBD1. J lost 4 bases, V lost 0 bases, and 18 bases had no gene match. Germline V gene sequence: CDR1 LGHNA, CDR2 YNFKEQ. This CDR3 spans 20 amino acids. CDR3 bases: TGTGCCAGCAGCCAAGATCTAACAGGGGGCGCTAGCTGGGGAGTCACTGAAGCTTTCTTT. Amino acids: CASSQDLTGGASWGVTEAFF.

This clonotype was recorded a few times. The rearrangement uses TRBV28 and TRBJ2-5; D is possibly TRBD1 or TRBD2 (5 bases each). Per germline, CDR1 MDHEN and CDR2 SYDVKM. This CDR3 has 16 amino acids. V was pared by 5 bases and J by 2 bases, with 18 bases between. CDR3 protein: CASSPPGTLGQETQYF. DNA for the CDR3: TGTGCCAGCAGTCCACCCGGGACCCTGGGACAAGAGACCCAGTACTTC.

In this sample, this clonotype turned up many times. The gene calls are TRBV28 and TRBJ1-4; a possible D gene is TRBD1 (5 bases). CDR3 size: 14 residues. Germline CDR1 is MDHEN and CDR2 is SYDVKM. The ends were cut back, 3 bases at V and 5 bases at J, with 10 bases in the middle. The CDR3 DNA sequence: TGTGCCAGCAGTTTTTCGCAGGGCAATGAAAAACTGTTTTTT. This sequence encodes CASSFSQGNEKLFF. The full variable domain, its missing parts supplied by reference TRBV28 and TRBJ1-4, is DVKVTQSSRYLVKRTGEKVFLECVQDMDHENMFWYRQDPGLGLRLIYFSYDVKMKEKGDIPEGYSVSREKKERFSLILESASTNQTSMYLCASSFSQGNEKLFFGSGTQLSVL.

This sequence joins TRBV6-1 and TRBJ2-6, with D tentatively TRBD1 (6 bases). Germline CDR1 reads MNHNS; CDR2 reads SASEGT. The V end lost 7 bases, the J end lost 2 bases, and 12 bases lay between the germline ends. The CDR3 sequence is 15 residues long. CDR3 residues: CASTHKGAGANVLTF. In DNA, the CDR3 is TGTGCCAGCACTCACAAGGGGGCTGGGGCCAACGTCCTGACTTTC.

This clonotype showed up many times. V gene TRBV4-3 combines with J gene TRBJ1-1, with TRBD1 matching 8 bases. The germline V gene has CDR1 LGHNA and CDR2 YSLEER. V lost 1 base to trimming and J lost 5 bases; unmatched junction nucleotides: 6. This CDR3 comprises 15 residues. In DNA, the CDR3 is TGCGCCAGCAGCCAAGCCCAGGGGGCGGGGACTGAAGCTTTCTTT. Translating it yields CASSQAQGAGTEAFF.

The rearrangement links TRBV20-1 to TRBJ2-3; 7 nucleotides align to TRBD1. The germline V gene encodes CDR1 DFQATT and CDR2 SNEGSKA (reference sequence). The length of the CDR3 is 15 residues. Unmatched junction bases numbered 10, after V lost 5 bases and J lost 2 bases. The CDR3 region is CSALRRDSPTDTQYF. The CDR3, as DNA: TGCAGTGCTTTACGAAGGGACAGTCCCACAGATACGCAGTATTTT.

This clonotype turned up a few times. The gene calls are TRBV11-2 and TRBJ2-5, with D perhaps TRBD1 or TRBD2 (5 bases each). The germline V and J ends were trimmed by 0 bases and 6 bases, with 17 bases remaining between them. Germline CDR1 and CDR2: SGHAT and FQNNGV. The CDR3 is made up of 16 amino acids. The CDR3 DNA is TGTGCCAGCAGCTTAGAATTTGAGGGACCCAGAAAGACCCAGTACTTC. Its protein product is CASSLEFEGPRKTQYF. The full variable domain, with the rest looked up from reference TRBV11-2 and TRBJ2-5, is EAGVAQSPRYKIIEKRQSVAFWCNPISGHATLYWYQQILGQGPKLLIQFQNNGVVDDSQLPKDRFSAERLKGVDSTLKIQPAKLEDSAVYLCASSLEFEGPRKTQYFGPGTRLLVL.

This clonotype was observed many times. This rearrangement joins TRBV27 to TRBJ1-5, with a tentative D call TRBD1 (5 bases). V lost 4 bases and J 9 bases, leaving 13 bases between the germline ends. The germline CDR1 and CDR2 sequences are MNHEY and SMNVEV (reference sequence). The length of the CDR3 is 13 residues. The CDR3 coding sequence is TGTGCCAGCAGTTCGACAGCCGCGGGGCCCCAGCATTTT. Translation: CASSSTAAGPQHF.